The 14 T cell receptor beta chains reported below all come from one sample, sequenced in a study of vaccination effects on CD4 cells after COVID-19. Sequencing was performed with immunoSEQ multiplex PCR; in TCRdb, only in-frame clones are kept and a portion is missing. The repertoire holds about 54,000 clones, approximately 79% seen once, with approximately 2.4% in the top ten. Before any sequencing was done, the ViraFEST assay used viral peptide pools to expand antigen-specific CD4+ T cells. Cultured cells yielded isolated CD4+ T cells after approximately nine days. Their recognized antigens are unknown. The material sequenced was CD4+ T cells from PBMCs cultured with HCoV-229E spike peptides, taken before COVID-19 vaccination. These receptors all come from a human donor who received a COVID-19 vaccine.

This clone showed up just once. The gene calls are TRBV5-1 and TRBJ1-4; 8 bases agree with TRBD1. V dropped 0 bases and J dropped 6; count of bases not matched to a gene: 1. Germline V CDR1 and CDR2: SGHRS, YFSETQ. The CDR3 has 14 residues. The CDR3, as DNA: TGCGCCAGCAGCTTGGAGACAGGGGATGAAAAACTGTTTTTT. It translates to CASSLETGDEKLFF.

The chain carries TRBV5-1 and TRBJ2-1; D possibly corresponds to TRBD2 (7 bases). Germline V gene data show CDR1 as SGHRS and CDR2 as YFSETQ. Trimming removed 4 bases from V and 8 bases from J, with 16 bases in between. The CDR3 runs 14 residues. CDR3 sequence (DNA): TGCGCCAGCAGCCTAGGGGGGGAGGAGGATGAGCAGTTCTTC. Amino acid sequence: CASSLGGEEDEQFF.

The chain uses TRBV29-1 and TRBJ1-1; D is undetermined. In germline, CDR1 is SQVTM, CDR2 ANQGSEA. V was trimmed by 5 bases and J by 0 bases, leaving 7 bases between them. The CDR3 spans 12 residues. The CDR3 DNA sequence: TGCAGCGTTAGGAATATGAACACTGAAGCTTTCTTT. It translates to CSVRNMNTEAFF. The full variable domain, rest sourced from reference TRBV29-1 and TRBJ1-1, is SAVISQKPSRDICQRGTSLTIQCQVDSQVTMMFWYRQQPGQSLTLIATANQGSEATYESGFVIDKFPISRPNLTFSTLTVSNMSPEDSSIYLCSVRNMNTEAFFGQGTRLTVV.

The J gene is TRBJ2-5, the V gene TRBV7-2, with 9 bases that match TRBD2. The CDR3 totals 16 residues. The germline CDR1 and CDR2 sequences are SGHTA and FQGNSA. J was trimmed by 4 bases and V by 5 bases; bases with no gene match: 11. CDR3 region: CASSRPGAGGRETQYF. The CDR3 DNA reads TGTGCCAGCAGCCGGCCTGGAGCGGGGGGTCGAGAGACCCAGTACTTC.

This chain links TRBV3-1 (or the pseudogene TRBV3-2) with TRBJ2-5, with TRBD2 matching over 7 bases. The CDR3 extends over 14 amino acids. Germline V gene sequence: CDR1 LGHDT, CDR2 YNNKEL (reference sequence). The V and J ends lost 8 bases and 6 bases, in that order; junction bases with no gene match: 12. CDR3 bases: TGTGCCAGCCTCCGGGACTACGATGCGAAGACCCAGTACTTC. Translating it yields CASLRDYDAKTQYF.

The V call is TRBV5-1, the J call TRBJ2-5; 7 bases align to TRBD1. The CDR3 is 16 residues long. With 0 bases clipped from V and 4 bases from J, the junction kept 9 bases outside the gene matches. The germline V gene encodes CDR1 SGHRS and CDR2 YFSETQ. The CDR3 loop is CASSLAAGGRTETQYF. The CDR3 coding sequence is TGCGCCAGCAGCTTGGCCGCAGGGGGTAGAACAGAGACCCAGTACTTC.

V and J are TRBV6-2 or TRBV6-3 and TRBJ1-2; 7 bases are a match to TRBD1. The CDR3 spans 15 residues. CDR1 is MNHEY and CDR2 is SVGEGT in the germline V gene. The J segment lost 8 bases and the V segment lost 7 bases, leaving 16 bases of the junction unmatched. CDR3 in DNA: TGTGCCAGCACCCCCGCTGGAGGCAGGGGGGGAGGCTACACCTTC. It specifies CASTPAGGRGGGYTF.

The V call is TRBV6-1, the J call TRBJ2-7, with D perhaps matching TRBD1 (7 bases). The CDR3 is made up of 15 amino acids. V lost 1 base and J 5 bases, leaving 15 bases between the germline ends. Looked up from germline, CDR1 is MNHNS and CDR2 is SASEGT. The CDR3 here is CASSEVGGQSDEQYV. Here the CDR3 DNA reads TGTGCCAGCAGTGAAGTGGGGGGACAGTCGGACGAGCAGTACGTC.

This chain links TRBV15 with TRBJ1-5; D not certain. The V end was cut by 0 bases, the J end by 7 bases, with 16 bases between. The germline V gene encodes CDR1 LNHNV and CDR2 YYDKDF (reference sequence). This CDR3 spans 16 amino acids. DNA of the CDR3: TGTGCCACCAGCAGAGATCCGCGAAACGGAGAACAGCCCCAGCATTTT. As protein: CATSRDPRNGEQPQHF.

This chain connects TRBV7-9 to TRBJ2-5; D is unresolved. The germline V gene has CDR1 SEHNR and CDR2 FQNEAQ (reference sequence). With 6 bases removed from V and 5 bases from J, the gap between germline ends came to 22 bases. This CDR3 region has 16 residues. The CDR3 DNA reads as TGTGCCAGCAGGACGCCCCAAGTGCGTCAAGTTGAGACCCAGTACTTC. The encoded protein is CASRTPQVRQVETQYF. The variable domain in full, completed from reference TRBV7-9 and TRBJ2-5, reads DTGVSQNPRHKITKRGQNVTFRCDPISEHNRLYWYRQTLGQGPEFLTYFQNEAQLEKSRLLSDRFSAERPKGSFSTLEIQRTEQGDSAMYLCASRTPQVRQVETQYFGPGTRLLVL.

The CDR3 DNA reads TGTGCCAGCTCACGGGACAGCCCCTTTGCAACTAATGAAAAACTGTTTTTT. Encoded protein: CASSRDSPFATNEKLFF. The gene calls are TRBV18 and TRBJ1-4, with 7 bases matching TRBD1. The V and J ends lost 4 bases and 0 bases, in that order; junction bases with no gene match: 8. This CDR3 is 17 amino acids long. Germline CDR1 KGHSH, CDR2 LQKENI.

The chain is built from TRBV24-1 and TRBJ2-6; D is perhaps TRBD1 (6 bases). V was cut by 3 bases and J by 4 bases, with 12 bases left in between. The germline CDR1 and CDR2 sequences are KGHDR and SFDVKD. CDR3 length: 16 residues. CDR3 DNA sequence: TGTGCCACCAGTGATCCCCAGGGGAAAGGGGCCAACGTCCTGACTTTC. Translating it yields CATSDPQGKGANVLTF.

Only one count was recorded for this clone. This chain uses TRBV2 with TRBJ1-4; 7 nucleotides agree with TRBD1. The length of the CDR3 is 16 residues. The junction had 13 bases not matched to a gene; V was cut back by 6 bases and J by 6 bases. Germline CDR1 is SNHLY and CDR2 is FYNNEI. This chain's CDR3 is CASSPRTGQSYEKLFF. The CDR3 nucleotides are TGTGCCAGCAGCCCGAGGACAGGTCAGTCGTATGAAAAACTGTTTTTT.

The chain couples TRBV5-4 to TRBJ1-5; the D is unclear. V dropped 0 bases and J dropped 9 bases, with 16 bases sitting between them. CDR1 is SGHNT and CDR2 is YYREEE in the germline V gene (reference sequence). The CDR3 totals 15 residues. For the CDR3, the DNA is TGTGCCAGCAGCTTGGTACAGTGCCCGGGGTTGCCCCAGCATTTT. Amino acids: CASSLVQCPGLPQHF.